This T cell receptor beta chain was identified during a study of blood T cell repertoires in COVID-19. The overall study: Researchers got acute and convalescent COVID-19 samples from the United States, Italy and Spain. T cells, B-cell-depleted T cells, or PBMCs provided the cDNA or gDNA that served as material.

Using immunoSEQ multiplex PCR, the repertoire was profiled, and TCRdb retains in-frame clones only, with some absent. The sample lists around 260,000 clones, roughly four fifths seen once, with over 9% in the top ten. The germline V gene has CDR1 DFQATT and CDR2 SNEGSKA (reference sequence). This CDR3 comprises 16 residues. V gave up 3 bases and J gave up 2 bases, with 17 bases separating them. Sequencing was done on a sample of peripheral blood. The receptor was isolated from a woman between 50 and 59 years old who had recovered from COVID-19. The chain joins TRBV20-1 to TRBJ1-5, with D possibly matching TRBD1 (6 bases). The CDR3 DNA follows: TGCAGTGCTAGTTACTGGGGGCAGGGCGGCAATCAGCCCCAGCATTTT. Amino acids: CSASYWGQGGNQPQHF.